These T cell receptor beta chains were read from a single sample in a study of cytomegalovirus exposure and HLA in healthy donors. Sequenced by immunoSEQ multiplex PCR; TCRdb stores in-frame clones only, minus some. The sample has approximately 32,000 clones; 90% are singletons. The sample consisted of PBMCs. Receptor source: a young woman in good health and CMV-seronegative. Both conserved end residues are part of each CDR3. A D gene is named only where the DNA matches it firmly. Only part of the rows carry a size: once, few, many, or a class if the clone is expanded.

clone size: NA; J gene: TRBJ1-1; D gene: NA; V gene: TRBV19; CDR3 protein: CASSIPFRGAFF; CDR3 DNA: TGTGCCAGTAGTATCCCTTTCAGGGGAGCTTTCTTT
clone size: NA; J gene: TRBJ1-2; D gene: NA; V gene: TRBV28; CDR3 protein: CASSFSILRSLSNYGYTF; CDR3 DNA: TGTGCCAGCAGTTTTTCGATCTTGCGATCGTTATCCAACTATGGCTACACCTTC
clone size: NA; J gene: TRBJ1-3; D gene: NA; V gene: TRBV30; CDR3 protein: CAWSTGNSGNTIYF; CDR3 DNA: TGTGCCTGGAGTACAGGGAACTCTGGAAACACCATATATTTT
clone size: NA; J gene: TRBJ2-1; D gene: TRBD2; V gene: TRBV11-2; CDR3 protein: CASSLSLREGSYNEQFF; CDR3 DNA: TGTGCCAGCAGCTTATCTTTGCGGGAGGGCTCCTACAATGAGCAGTTCTTC
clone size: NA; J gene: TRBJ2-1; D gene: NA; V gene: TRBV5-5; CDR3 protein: CASSLSGEPDTEQFF; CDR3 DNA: TGTGCCAGCAGCTTGTCGGGGGAGCCTGACACTGAGCAGTTCTTC
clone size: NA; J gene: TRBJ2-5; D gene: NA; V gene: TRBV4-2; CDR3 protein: CASSQRPGDTQYF; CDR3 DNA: TGTGCCAGCAGCCAAAGACCCGGGGATACCCAGTACTTC
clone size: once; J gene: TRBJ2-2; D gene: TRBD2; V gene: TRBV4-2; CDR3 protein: CASSQDRRLAAGELFF; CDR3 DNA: TGTGCCAGCAGCCAAGATAGGAGACTAGCTGCCGGGGAGCTGTTTTTT
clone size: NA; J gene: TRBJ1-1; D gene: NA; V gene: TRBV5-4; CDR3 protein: CASSPAGGLGTEAFF; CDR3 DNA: TGTGCCAGCAGCCCGGCCGGGGGGCTTGGCACTGAAGCTTTCTTT
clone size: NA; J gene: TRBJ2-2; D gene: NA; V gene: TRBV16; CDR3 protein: CASSRTVGGITGELFF; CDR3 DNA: TGTGCCAGCAGCCGGACAGTAGGTGGTATCACCGGGGAGCTGTTTTTT
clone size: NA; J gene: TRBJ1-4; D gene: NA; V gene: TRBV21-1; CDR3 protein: CASLLWREGGDEKLFF; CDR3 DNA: TGTGCCAGCTTACTCTGGCGGGAGGGGGGGGATGAAAAACTGTTTTTT
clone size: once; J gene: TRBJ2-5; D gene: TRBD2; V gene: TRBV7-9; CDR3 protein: CASSLTGLAKTQYF; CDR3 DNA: TGTGCCAGCAGCTTAACCGGACTAGCGAAGACCCAGTACTTC
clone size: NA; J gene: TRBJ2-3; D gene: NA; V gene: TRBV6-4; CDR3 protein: CASSGTGENTDTQYF; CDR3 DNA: TGTGCCAGCAGTGGAACGGGAGAGAACACAGATACGCAGTATTTT
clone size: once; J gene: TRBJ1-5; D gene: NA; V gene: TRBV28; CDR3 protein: CASSPPQRRQPQHF; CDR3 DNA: TGTGCCAGCAGCCCCCCCCAGCGGAGGCAGCCCCAGCATTTT
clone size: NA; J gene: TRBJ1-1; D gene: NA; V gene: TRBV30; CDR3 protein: CAWSVVQAAGGATEAFF; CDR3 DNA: TGTGCCTGGAGTGTTGTTCAGGCTGCGGGGGGGGCGACTGAAGCTTTCTTT
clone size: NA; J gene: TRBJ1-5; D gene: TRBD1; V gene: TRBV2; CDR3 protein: CASGETGNNQPQHF; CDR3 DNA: TGTGCCAGCGGAGAGACAGGGAACAATCAGCCCCAGCATTTT
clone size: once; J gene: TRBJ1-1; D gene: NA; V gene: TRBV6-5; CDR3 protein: CASATANTEAFF; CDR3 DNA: TGTGCCAGCGCGACAGCCAACACTGAAGCTTTCTTT
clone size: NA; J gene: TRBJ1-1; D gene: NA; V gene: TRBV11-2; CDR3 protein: CASTPWGENTEAFF; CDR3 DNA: TGTGCCAGCACCCCGTGGGGGGAGAACACTGAAGCTTTCTTT
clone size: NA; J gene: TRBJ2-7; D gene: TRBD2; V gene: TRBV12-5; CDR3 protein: CASGLSGGRAYEQYF; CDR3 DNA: TGTGCTAGTGGCCTGTCGGGAGGGCGGGCCTACGAGCAGTACTTC
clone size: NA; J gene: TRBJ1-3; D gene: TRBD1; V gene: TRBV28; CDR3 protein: CASLPGQGSGNTIYF; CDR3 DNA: TGTGCCAGCCTTCCGGGACAGGGGTCTGGAAACACCATATATTTT
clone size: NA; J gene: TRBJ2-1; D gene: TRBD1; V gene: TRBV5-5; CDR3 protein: CASSIGQGRSNEQFF; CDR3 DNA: TGTGCCAGCAGCATCGGACAGGGCAGGAGCAATGAGCAGTTCTTC
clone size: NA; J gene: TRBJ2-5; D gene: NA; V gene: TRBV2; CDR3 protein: CASKSLEWETQYF; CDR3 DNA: TGTGCCAGCAAGTCCCTAGAGTGGGAGACCCAGTACTTC
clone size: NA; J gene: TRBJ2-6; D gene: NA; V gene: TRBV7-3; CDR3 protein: CASSSLTSGANVLTF; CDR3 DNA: TGTGCCAGCAGCTCGTTGACTTCTGGGGCCAACGTCCTGACTTTC